This record looks at one TCR beta chain sequence and its context. Per germline, CDR1 MDHEN and CDR2 SYDVKM. The CDR3 is 17 amino acids. Trimming removed 2 bases from V and 0 bases from J, with 15 bases in between. Survey-level immunoSEQ sequencing profiled the TCR beta repertoire. TCRdb keeps only in-frame clones here, not all; method: immunoSEQ multiplex PCR. The table includes approximately 50,000 clones, roughly 93% detected once. The sample comprised PBMCs. This receptor was obtained from a man aged 35-49 years with rheumatoid arthritis. This chain uses TRBV28 with TRBJ2-3; a weak D match, TRBD2 (6 bases). As DNA, the CDR3 is TGTGCCAGCAGTTTAGTCGGACTCCGGGGGAGCACAGATACGCAGTATTTT. This encodes CASSLVGLRGSTDTQYF.